This entry describes one TCR beta chain. This entry belongs to a study of blood T cell repertoires in COVID-19. V dropped 4 bases and J dropped 2; count of bases not matched to a gene: 6. Looked up from germline, CDR1 is SGHNT and CDR2 is YYREEE (reference sequence). This CDR3 region has 16 residues. Original data processing: Amplification of reference gene primers was used by the study to estimate nucleated cell counts. Profiling relied on immunoSEQ multiplex PCR, and the TCRdb table lists in-frame clones only, not all of them. The V and J calls and clone size come from that table; D and trimming were worked out from the DNA. The sample yields more than 95,000 clones, roughly 69% seen once.

The chain combines TRBV5-4 with TRBJ2-7; 13 bases are shared with TRBD2. The TCR originated in a woman in her 70s with acute or convalescent COVID-19. The sample was peripheral blood. The CDR3 loop reads CASSVGLAGAAYEQYF. CDR3 nucleotides: TGTGCCAGCAGCGTCGGACTAGCGGGGGCCGCCTACGAGCAGTACTTC. The full variable domain, completed using reference TRBV5-4 and TRBJ2-7, is ETGVTQSPTHLIKTRGQQVTLRCSSQSGHNTVSWYQQALGQGPQFIFQYYREEENGRGNFPPRFSGLQFPNYSSELNVNALELDDSALYLCASSVGLAGAAYEQYFGPGTRLTVT.